This TCR beta chain was observed in a study of blood T cell repertoires in COVID-19. Turning to the study itself: The United States, Italy and Spain provided the acute and convalescent COVID-19 samples. T cells, B-cell-depleted T cells, or PBMCs supplied cDNA or gDNA.

The CDR3 is 16 amino acids. CDR1 and CDR2 (germline): MNHEY, SMNVEV (reference sequence). V was trimmed by 3 bases and J by 2 bases, leaving 15 bases between them. The table lists this clone with a few counts. In the source study's methods: By means of reference gene primer amplification, nucleated cell counts were estimated. Measured with immunoSEQ multiplex PCR; TCRdb has only the in-frame clones, and not every one. For V, J and clone size, that table is used; D and trimming come from the DNA. This sample has hundreds of thousands of clones; around 88% occur once, and the top ten carry roughly 8.2%.

This chain links TRBV27 with TRBJ2-3; weak D call: TRBD2 (5 bases). The sample consisted of peripheral blood. The source of this sequence is a woman aged 50 to 60 with acute or convalescent COVID-19. CDR3 sequence reads: CASSLEAGYSTDTQYF. The CDR3 DNA reads as TGTGCCAGCAGTTTGGAGGCGGGTTATTCCACAGATACGCAGTATTTT.